These T cell receptor beta chains were read from a single sample in a study of blood T cell repertoires in COVID-19. TCRdb's table, derived via immunoSEQ multiplex PCR, lists solely in-frame clones and lacks some. The data show around 280,000 clones, roughly 91% seen once. Sample: peripheral blood. The receptors were gathered from a woman younger than 45 with COVID-19, enrolled during active disease. Both conserved end residues are part of each CDR3. Expanded clones are given a class, and other clones once, few, many or no size at all.

size,V,CDR3
-,TRBV19,CASSWDKGQPQHF
-,TRBV14,CASRRAGEQYF
once,TRBV3-1/TRBV3-2,CASSQDTTSGNEQFF
-,TRBV28,CASSPGTGVGGYTF
-,TRBV19,CASSFVSSYNSPLHF
-,TRBV3-1/TRBV3-2,CASSQLYRGRTGELFF
-,TRBV19,CASSPSATGFYGYTF
-,TRBV19,CASSIGGTLGDEQYF
-,TRBV7-8,CASSSAETQYF
-,TRBV18,CASSPPGGAAEAFF
-,TRBV27,CASSFFSTSGGATDTQYF
-,TRBV6-6,CASSPIGPRGRTSYEQYF
-,TRBV29-1,CSVEVGQVYGYTF
once,TRBV6-5,CASSIGGARSYEQYF
-,TRBV28,CASSRTGGREKLFF
-,TRBV11-3,CASSLAEGYEQYF
-,TRBV7-9,CASSLVRDTRPLGQFF
-,TRBV6-5,CASSYSNRGTGELFF
-,TRBV5-1,CASSPISVSWEYGYTF
-,TRBV11-2,CASSLTSSGVHEQFF
-,TRBV6-6,CASRAWGQNYGYTF
-,TRBV6-6,CASSSRQDQLEAFF